The rows below give T cell receptor beta chains drawn from one sample of a study of OX40 agonist ivuxolimab in advanced cancers. Measured with immunoSEQ multiplex PCR; TCRdb has only the in-frame clones, and not every one. The table has 20,000 to 30,000 clones, about 80% seen once. This material consisted of CD4+ or CD8+ T cells sorted from blood, taken in a trial of the OX40 agonist ivuxolimab. All receptors come from an adult with an advanced solid tumor such as melanoma, head and neck, liver or kidney cancer. CDR3s include the opening cysteine and the closing phenylalanine or tryptophan. D genes are given only for firm matches. Some rows have no size entry. The others give once, few or many, or a class for an expanded clone.

j_call: TRBJ1-4
clone_size: few
d_call: NA
v_call: TRBV7-9
cdr3_nt: TGTGCCAGCAGCTTAGTGGGGGTTGGAAAACTGTTTTTT
cdr3_aa: CASSLVGVGKLFF

j_call: TRBJ2-3
clone_size: NA
d_call: NA
v_call: TRBV7-9
cdr3_nt: TGTGCCAGCAGCGATAATTGGGGGAAACGCACAGATACGCAGTATTTT
cdr3_aa: CASSDNWGKRTDTQYF

j_call: TRBJ1-1
clone_size: NA
d_call: NA
v_call: TRBV5-8
cdr3_nt: TGTGCCAGCAGCTGGGGAACGGGGGTGAACACTGAAGCTTTCTTT
cdr3_aa: CASSWGTGVNTEAFF

j_call: TRBJ1-3
clone_size: NA
d_call: NA
v_call: TRBV9
cdr3_nt: TGTGCCGGTGGATTGGGCTTATCCTCTGGAAACACCATATATTTT
cdr3_aa: CAGGLGLSSGNTIYF

j_call: TRBJ1-5
clone_size: few
d_call: NA
v_call: TRBV30
cdr3_nt: TGTGCCTGGAGTGGAACACAGCAGCAGCCCCAGCATTTT
cdr3_aa: CAWSGTQQQPQHF

j_call: TRBJ2-2
clone_size: NA
d_call: NA
v_call: TRBV5-1
cdr3_nt: TGCGCCAGCAGCTTGGTCGGTTCGGACACCGGGGAGCTGTTTTTT
cdr3_aa: CASSLVGSDTGELFF

j_call: TRBJ1-1
clone_size: NA
d_call: NA
v_call: TRBV18
cdr3_nt: TGTGCCAGCTCAGGGGACGGACCCCTGGTGGCTTTCTTT
cdr3_aa: CASSGDGPLVAFF

j_call: TRBJ2-3
clone_size: NA
d_call: NA
v_call: TRBV2
cdr3_nt: TGTGCCAGCAGTGGAGAAGTAACAGATACGCAGTATTTT
cdr3_aa: CASSGEVTDTQYF

j_call: TRBJ1-5
clone_size: once
d_call: TRBD1
v_call: TRBV7-8
cdr3_nt: TGTGCCAGCAGCCCGGCCGACAGGGCTCAGCCCCAGCATTTT
cdr3_aa: CASSPADRAQPQHF

j_call: TRBJ2-5
clone_size: NA
d_call: NA
v_call: TRBV28
cdr3_nt: TGTGCCAGCAGTTCGTACCAAGAGACCCAGTACTTC
cdr3_aa: CASSSYQETQYF

j_call: TRBJ1-5
clone_size: NA
d_call: NA
v_call: TRBV28
cdr3_nt: TGTGCCAGCAGTATCGCTTCAGGGGTCGGTCAGCCCCAGCATTTT
cdr3_aa: CASSIASGVGQPQHF